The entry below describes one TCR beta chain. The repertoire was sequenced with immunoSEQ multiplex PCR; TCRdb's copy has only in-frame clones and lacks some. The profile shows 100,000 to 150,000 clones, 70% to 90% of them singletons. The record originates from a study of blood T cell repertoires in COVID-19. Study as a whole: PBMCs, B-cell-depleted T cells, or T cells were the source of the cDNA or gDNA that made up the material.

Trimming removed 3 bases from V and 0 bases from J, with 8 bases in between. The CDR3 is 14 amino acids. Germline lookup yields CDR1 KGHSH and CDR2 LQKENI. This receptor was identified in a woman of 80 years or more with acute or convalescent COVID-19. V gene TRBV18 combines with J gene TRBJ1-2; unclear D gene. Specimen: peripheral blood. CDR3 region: CASSPSPSNYGYTF. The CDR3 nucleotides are TGTGCCAGCTCACCTTCCCCTTCTAACTATGGCTACACCTTC.